A single sample is the source of the 25 T cell receptor beta chains below, sequenced in a study of blood T cell repertoires in COVID-19. Sequencing was performed with immunoSEQ multiplex PCR; in TCRdb, only in-frame clones are kept and a portion is missing. The table records a few hundred thousand clones, about four fifths of them present only once. Input material: peripheral blood. The receptors shown here come from a woman in her 40s who had recovered from COVID-19.

This chain connects TRBV6-2 or TRBV6-3 to TRBJ2-7; D gene unclear. With 5 bases removed from V and 3 bases from J, the gap between germline ends came to 5 bases. CDR3 length: 11 amino acids. Germline CDR1 and CDR2: MNHEY and SVGEGT. The CDR3 bases are TGTGCCAGCAGTGTGCGCTACGAGCAGTACTTC. Protein sequence: CASSVRYEQYF.

The chain couples TRBV27 to TRBJ2-1, with TRBD2 matching 10 bases. Germline CDR1 is MNHEY and CDR2 is SMNVEV (reference sequence). V lost 9 bases to trimming and J lost 6 bases; unmatched junction nucleotides: 5. The CDR3 has 13 amino acids. The CDR3: CASRTSGRNEQFF. The CDR3 DNA reads TGTGCCAGTCGGACTAGCGGCCGCAATGAGCAGTTCTTC.

The rearrangement uses TRBV20-1 and TRBJ2-7; D may be TRBD2 (5 bases). Trimming removed 3 bases at V and 6 bases at J, with 9 bases between. This CDR3 spans 11 amino acids. Germline values: CDR1 DFQATT, CDR2 SNEGSKA (reference sequence). The DNA of the CDR3 is TGCAGTGCTAGTCGCGGGTTCGAGCAGTACTTC. Encoded protein: CSASRGFEQYF.

This chain links TRBV7-3 with TRBJ2-3, with 7 bases identical to TRBD1. This CDR3 has 17 residues. The J segment lost 0 bases and the V segment lost 2 bases, leaving 8 bases of the junction unmatched. Looked up from germline, CDR1 is SGHTA and CDR2 is FQGTGA. The CDR3 sequence is CASSLEGAGASTDTQYF. CDR3 sequence (DNA): TGTGCCAGCAGCTTAGAGGGGGCTGGGGCTAGCACAGATACGCAGTATTTT.

The chain uses TRBV7-9 and TRBJ2-5, with 11 positions matching TRBD1. Germline assignment: CDR1 SEHNR and CDR2 FQNEAQ (reference sequence). The CDR3 runs 14 residues. Trimming removed 5 bases from V and 5 bases from J; junction bases left unmatched: 4. CDR3 DNA sequence: TGTGCCAGCAGCCCGGGACAGGGGGTGGAGACCCAGTACTTC. Protein: CASSPGQGVETQYF.

The V gene is TRBV30, the J gene TRBJ2-1; TRBD1 agrees at 8 bases. The J segment lost 5 bases and the V segment lost 3 bases, leaving 6 bases of the junction unmatched. Germline assignment: CDR1 GTSNPN and CDR2 SVGIG (reference sequence). The CDR3 is 14 residues long. As DNA, the CDR3 is TGTGCCTGGAGGATGGGACAGGCCAACAATGAGCAGTTCTTC. Residues: CAWRMGQANNEQFF. Drawing the rest from reference TRBV30 and TRBJ2-1, the complete variable domain is SQTIHQWPATLVQPVGSPLSLECTVEGTSNPNLYWYRQAAGRGLQLLFYSVGIGQISSEVPQNLSASRPQDRQFILSSKKLLLSDSGFYLCAWRMGQANNEQFFGPGTRLTVL.

The CDR3 coding sequence is TGTGCCAGCAGACAGGGGTTGGGATATGGCTACACCTTC. Translated: CASRQGLGYGYTF. The V call is TRBV6-5, the J call TRBJ1-2; the match to TRBD1 covers 7 bases. Trimming at V came to 6 bases and at J to 5 bases, leaving 6 bases not matched to a gene. This CDR3 is 13 amino acids long. From germline, CDR1 is MNHEY and CDR2 SVGAGI.

The chain couples TRBV11-3 to TRBJ2-1; 7 bases are shared with TRBD2. Trimming cost V 3 bases and J 1 base; bases outside gene matches: 6. Germline values: CDR1 SGHNT, CDR2 YENEEA. This CDR3 region has 16 residues. This chain's CDR3 is CASSFPGRGSYNEQFF. The CDR3 DNA sequence: TGTGCCAGCAGCTTCCCTGGGCGGGGGTCCTACAATGAGCAGTTCTTC.

The J gene is TRBJ1-5, the V gene TRBV5-1, with D unresolved. CDR1 is SGHRS, CDR2 YFSETQ, per germline. The V gene lost 4 bases and the J gene lost 8 bases, with 16 bases spanning the gap. CDR3 length: 14 residues. The DNA of the CDR3 is TGCGCCAGCAGCGATGGTTTGCGGGAAGAGCCCCAGCATTTT. Translating it yields CASSDGLREEPQHF. The full variable domain, completed using reference TRBV5-1 and TRBJ1-5, is KAGVTQTPRYLIKTRGQQVTLSCSPISGHRSVSWYQQTPGQGLQFLFEYFSETQRNKGNFPGRFSGRQFSNSRSEMNVSTLELGDSALYLCASSDGLREEPQHFGDGTRLSIL.

The chain uses TRBV27 and TRBJ1-1, with 10 bases that match TRBD1. V trimming: 6 bases; J trimming: 2 bases; junction bases outside the gene matches: 3. The CDR3 loop spans 14 amino acids. The germline V gene encodes CDR1 MNHEY and CDR2 SMNVEV (reference sequence). CDR3: CASSRTGGNTEAFF. Written as DNA, the CDR3 is TGTGCCAGCAGCCGGACAGGGGGAAACACTGAAGCTTTCTTT.

The chain employs TRBV6-5 and TRBJ2-7; D not certain. Deletions cut 2 bases from V and 5 bases from J, with 13 bases between. The CDR3 is 14 residues long. Germline assignment: CDR1 MNHEY and CDR2 SVGAGI. CDR3 region: CASSYSLSTDEQYF. CDR3 bases: TGTGCCAGCAGTTACAGCCTCTCTACCGACGAGCAGTACTTC.

CDR3 loop: CASSHRDQETQYF. The CDR3 region has the DNA TGTGCCAGCAGCCACCGGGACCAAGAGACCCAGTACTTC. The rearrangement links TRBV5-6 to TRBJ2-5; no reliable D call. The germline V and J ends were trimmed by 4 bases and 0 bases, with 7 bases remaining between them. The CDR3 consists of 13 residues. Germline loops: CDR1 SGHDT, CDR2 YYEEEE.

The V call is TRBV30, the J call TRBJ2-3; 11 nucleotides align to TRBD2. Germline-derived CDR1 and CDR2 are GTSNPN and SVGIG (reference sequence). This CDR3 has 18 residues. V lost 0 bases and J lost 1; bases outside the gene matches: 9. CDR3 bases: TGTGCCTGGAGTGTACCCCCCTCGACTAGCGGGGGCACAGATACGCAGTATTTT. This encodes CAWSVPPSTSGGTDTQYF.

V and J are TRBV11-3 and TRBJ1-2; no definite D call. The CDR3 contains 14 residues. CDR1 is SGHNT and CDR2 is YENEEA in the germline V gene. The ends were cut back, 1 base at V and 3 bases at J, with 9 bases in the middle. The CDR3, as DNA: TGTGCCAGCAGCTTAGGGCGGGGTTACTATGGCTACACCTTC. Translating gives CASSLGRGYYGYTF.

The rearrangement uses TRBV28 and TRBJ1-2; 11 nucleotides match TRBD1. The germline V gene has CDR1 MDHEN and CDR2 SYDVKM. The CDR3 consists of 14 residues. V gave up 4 bases and J gave up 4 bases; unmatched junction bases: 2. The CDR3 region has the DNA TGTGCCAGCAGTTCGGGGACAGGGGGCTATGGCTACACCTTC. Amino acids: CASSSGTGGYGYTF.

The genes are TRBV2 and TRBJ1-3, with 7 bases fitting TRBD1. Trimming took 6 bases from V and 3 from J; bases not matched to a gene: 5. Germline values: CDR1 SNHLY, CDR2 FYNNEI. This CDR3 is built from 14 residues. CDR3: CASRRQGLGNTIYF. The CDR3 nucleotides read TGTGCCAGCAGACGACAGGGCCTTGGAAACACCATATATTTT.

The V and J genes are TRBV4-1 and TRBJ1-2, with D unresolved. Per the germline V gene, CDR1 is MGHRA and CDR2 is YSYEKL. Trimming took 4 bases from V and 3 from J, leaving 15 bases between them. CDR3 size: 15 residues. The CDR3 DNA is TGCGCCAGCAGCCGCGGTCCCCGAGGAGACTATGGCTACACCTTC. As protein: CASSRGPRGDYGYTF.

This chain connects TRBV11-2 to TRBJ2-2; TRBD2 matches 10 bases. V trimming: 10 bases; J trimming: 6 bases; junction bases outside the gene matches: 20. The CDR3 has 18 amino acids. Germline V gives CDR1 SGHAT, CDR2 FQNNGV. The CDR3 region is CATSRRLAGLPKSGELFF. DNA of the CDR3: TGTGCCACGTCACGACGACTAGCGGGTTTACCCAAGTCCGGGGAGCTGTTTTTT.

This clone was recorded a few times. The rearrangement links TRBV10-3 to TRBJ2-7, with D maybe TRBD1 (5 bases). Trimming stripped 7 bases from V and 0 bases from J, with 19 bases between. This CDR3 contains 16 residues. Germline CDR1 and CDR2: ENHRY and SYGVKD. The CDR3 region has the DNA TGTGCCATCATGAGTAAAGGGGCAAGGAGCTCCTACGAGCAGTACTTC. Translated, it gives CAIMSKGARSSYEQYF.

V usage is TRBV19 and J usage is TRBJ2-2; TRBD1 is a possible D gene (6 bases). Trimming cost V 9 bases and J 0 bases, with 11 bases left between them. The CDR3 has 14 amino acids. Germline CDR1 LNHDA, CDR2 SQIVND (reference sequence). CDR3 sequence (DNA): TGTGCCAGCCGGACAGCATCGAACACCGGGGAGCTGTTTTTT. Amino acids: CASRTASNTGELFF.

This chain joins TRBV10-3 and TRBJ1-5; 8 bases map to TRBD1. V gave up 2 bases and J gave up 7 bases; unmatched junction bases: 16. CDR1 and CDR2 from the germline V gene are ENHRY and SYGVKD. The CDR3 loop spans 18 amino acids. The CDR3, as DNA: TGTGCCATCAGTGAGGGTAGGCAGGGGGCGTTGTCGGGGCAGCCCCAGCATTTT. This gives the protein CAISEGRQGALSGQPQHF.

The chain recombines TRBV6-1 with TRBJ2-2; tentative D call: TRBD1 (6 bases). Per the germline V gene, CDR1 is MNHNS and CDR2 is SASEGT. The CDR3 totals 16 residues. V lost 0 bases, J lost 6 bases, and 14 bases lay in between. Here the CDR3 reads CASSEASQGRSGELFF. The DNA for the CDR3 is TGTGCCAGCAGTGAAGCTTCGCAGGGGCGATCCGGGGAGCTGTTTTTT.

V and J are TRBV2 and TRBJ1-4; D is unresolved. The V gene lost 1 base and the J gene lost 8 bases, with 8 bases spanning the gap. The CDR3 contains 13 residues. In germline, CDR1 is SNHLY, CDR2 FYNNEI. This CDR3 is CASSEGPREKLFF. In nucleotides, the CDR3 is TGTGCCAGCAGTGAAGGGCCCAGGGAAAAACTGTTTTTT.

Only a few counts were recorded for this clone. The chain employs TRBV5-4 and TRBJ2-2; TRBD2 matches 15 bases. This CDR3 comprises 17 residues. Germline lookup yields CDR1 SGHNT and CDR2 YYREEE (reference sequence). The J segment lost 4 bases and the V segment lost 2 bases, leaving 3 bases of the junction unmatched. CDR3 DNA sequence: TGTGCCAGCAGCTTCCCGGGACTAGCGGGGGGCACCGGGGAGCTGTTTTTT. This sequence encodes CASSFPGLAGGTGELFF. Looking up the rest from reference TRBV5-4 and TRBJ2-2 gives the full variable domain: ETGVTQSPTHLIKTRGQQVTLRCSSQSGHNTVSWYQQALGQGPQFIFQYYREEENGRGNFPPRFSGLQFPNYSSELNVNALELDDSALYLCASSFPGLAGGTGELFFGEGSRLTVL.

J is TRBJ2-7 and V is TRBV5-1; 8 nucleotides agree with TRBD2. Trimming removed 2 bases from V and 4 bases from J; junction bases left unmatched: 5. The CDR3 runs to 14 residues. Germline-derived CDR1 and CDR2 are SGHRS and YFSETQ. CDR3 amino acids: CASSFGGAVYEQYF. The CDR3 nucleotides are TGCGCCAGCAGCTTCGGGGGGGCGGTTTACGAGCAGTACTTC.